This T cell receptor (beta chain) was sequenced in a study of siplizumab effects on memory and regulatory T cells. Study conclusions and caveats: Siplizumab gave mappable alloreactive CD4+ clones an average Treg-derived fraction of under 70%, against roughly 29% in controls. A major contribution to the alloresponse seemed to be made by naive T cells, which seemed more diverse than memory cells.

V lost 2 bases to trimming and J lost 7 bases, with 15 bases between them. The germline V gene encodes CDR1 MNHEY and CDR2 SMNVEV (reference sequence). CDR3 length: 16 residues. Assaying covered 75,000 to 100,000 TCR templates per sample. Some clones are missing from TCRdb's copy, which holds only in-frame ones; the method was immunoSEQ multiplex PCR. The sample yields over 85,000 clones, around 90% seen once. With respect to this clone: The antigen is undetermined.

This chain uses TRBV27 with TRBJ1-6; a weak D match, TRBD1 (6 bases). The source is a human donor in good health. Sequencing was done on a sample of CD4+ T cells sorted from blood. CDR3 amino acids: CASSLRRPDSNSPLHF. In DNA, the CDR3 is TGTGCCAGCAGTTTAAGGCGACCGGACAGCAATTCACCCCTCCACTTT.